The clone carrying this T cell receptor beta chain turned up a few times. A junction boundary mismatches the germline segment, possibly from a read error. Exclusions: uncontrolled infection, other autoimmune disease, pregnancy, lactation. Fresh 10 ml peripheral blood yielded PBMCs. This sample stems from a study of T cells in Graves' hyperthyroidism and ophthalmopathy. Regions amplified from RNA transcripts were the TCR beta CDR3 regions. When the TCR CDR3 underwent first-round RT-PCR, the HTBI primer set was used. TCRdb processed the multiplex PCR reads anew with MiXCR; each CDR3 protein has one entry. Of roughly 350,000 distinct CDR3 sequences in the sample, 12% to 15% are singletons; the top ten hold 34%. The CDR3 runs to 15 residues. The germline gives CDR1 SGHAT, CDR2 FQNNGV.

The sequenced sample consisted of blood. The chain couples TRBV11-2 to TRBJ1-1; 7 bases align to TRBD1. The clonotype originates from a woman in her forties with Graves' ophthalmopathy. Here the CDR3 DNA reads TGTGCCAGCAGCTCGATCAGGGGGTCTAACGCTGAAGTTTTCTTT. This translates into CASSSIRGSNAEVFF.